A selection of T cell receptor beta chains follows, all from one sample in a study of blood T cells in healthy people across ages. TCRdb redid the calling of the 5' RACE reads with MiXCR, one entry per CDR3 protein. The sample has about 680,000 distinct CDR3 sequences; 49% are singletons. The sequenced sample consisted of blood. All receptors derive from a woman aged 60-75 years in good health. The CDR3 runs from the conserved cysteine through the conserved F or W. Each record gives: V gene, D gene, J gene, clone size, CDR3 protein, CDR3 DNA. D genes are given only for firm matches. Only part of the rows carry a size: once, few, many, or a class if the clone is expanded.

TRBV12-3/TRBV12-4	NA	TRBJ1-2	NA	CASRRYGRGPYGYTF	TGTGCCAGCAGGCGGTACGGTCGGGGTCCCTATGGCTACACCTTC
TRBV20-1	NA	TRBJ2-3	NA	CSARDARVPDTQYF	TGCAGTGCTAGAGATGCCAGGGTTCCCGATACGCAGTATTTT
TRBV12-3/TRBV12-4	TRBD1	TRBJ1-5	NA	CASSGQGFDQPQHF	TGTGCCAGCAGTGGACAGGGTTTCGATCAGCCCCAGCATTTT
TRBV2	NA	TRBJ2-1	NA	CASTMQGSFNEQFF	TGTGCCAGCACGATGCAAGGGTCCTTCAATGAGCAGTTCTTC
TRBV20-1	NA	TRBJ1-5	NA	CSARDSRVGYSNQPQHF	TGCAGTGCTAGAGATTCCCGGGTCGGGTATAGCAATCAGCCCCAGCATTTT
TRBV20-1	NA	TRBJ2-4	NA	CSARDPSAGGTYIQYF	TGCAGTGCTAGAGATCCGAGCGCAGGCGGGACCTACATTCAGTACTTC
TRBV10-3	TRBD1	TRBJ2-5	NA	CAVSESGTEETQYF	TGTGCCGTCAGTGAGTCCGGGACAGAAGAGACCCAGTACTTC
TRBV4-2	NA	TRBJ1-2	few	CASSQSILRDNYGYTF	TGTGCCAGCAGCCAGTCGATACTACGGGACAACTATGGCTACACCTTC
TRBV2	NA	TRBJ2-7	NA	CASSVKRSYNEQYF	TGTGCCAGCAGTGTAAAGCGGTCCTACAATGAGCAGTACTTC
TRBV28	TRBD2	TRBJ2-7	NA	CASSSPAGGSYEQYF	TGTGCCAGCAGTTCCCCAGCGGGGGGCTCCTACGAGCAGTACTTC
TRBV6-2/TRBV6-3	NA	TRBJ1-3	NA	CASSYFPGNTIYF	TGTGCCAGCAGTTACTTTCCCGGAAACACCATATATTTT
TRBV20-1	NA	TRBJ2-1	NA	CSARDPSRPPNEQFF	TGCAGTGCTAGAGATCCCTCGAGGCCCCCAAATGAGCAGTTCTTC
TRBV7-2	TRBD2	TRBJ2-7	few	CASSPSGRAGSYEQYF	TGTGCCAGCAGCCCTAGCGGGAGGGCAGGGTCCTACGAGCAGTACTTC
TRBV29-1	TRBD2	TRBJ2-1	NA	CSAWGLAENEQFF	TGCAGCGCGTGGGGACTAGCGGAAAATGAGCAGTTCTTC
TRBV29-1	TRBD1	TRBJ1-1	NA	CSVQTGAVTLEAFF	TGCAGCGTCCAGACAGGGGCGGTTACACTTGAAGCTTTCTTT
TRBV7-8	NA	TRBJ1-5	NA	CASSTGSGNQPQHF	TGTGCCAGCAGCACCGGGAGTGGCAATCAGCCCCAGCATTTT
TRBV5-1	NA	TRBJ2-2	NA	CASRITGGSNTGELFF	TGCGCCAGCAGAATAACTGGCGGCTCGAACACCGGGGAGCTGTTTTTT
TRBV3-1	TRBD2	TRBJ2-3	NA	CAGSRTSHTQYF	TGTGCCGGCAGCAGGACTAGCCATACGCAGTATTTT
TRBV2	NA	TRBJ2-2	NA	CASFRRGTGELFF	TGTGCCAGCTTTAGGAGAGGCACCGGGGAGCTGTTTTTT
TRBV27	NA	TRBJ2-1	NA	CASSRYQEQFF	TGTGCCAGCAGCCGTTACCAGGAGCAGTTCTTC
TRBV9	TRBD2	TRBJ2-7	NA	CASSVGATSGSSYEQYF	TGTGCCAGCAGCGTAGGGGCGACTAGCGGATCCTCCTACGAGCAGTACTTC
TRBV6-5	NA	TRBJ2-7	NA	CASSFTSGVEQYF	TGTGCCAGCAGCTTCACCTCCGGGGTCGAGCAGTACTTC
TRBV7-2	NA	TRBJ2-2	once	CASSFPYLEANTGELFF	TGTGCCAGCAGCTTTCCGTATCTAGAAGCGAACACCGGGGAGCTGTTTTTT
TRBV20-1	NA	TRBJ2-1	few	CSARDPSALSSYNEQFF	TGCAGTGCTAGAGATCCTAGCGCCCTAAGCTCCTACAATGAGCAGTTCTTC
TRBV5-1	NA	TRBJ2-7	NA	CASRIGAGDYEQYF	TGCGCCAGCAGAATCGGGGCAGGGGACTACGAGCAGTACTTC
TRBV7-2	TRBD2	TRBJ2-7	few	CASRPSGSVYEQYF	TGTGCCAGCAGGCCTAGCGGGTCCGTTTACGAGCAGTACTTC
TRBV7-2	NA	TRBJ2-3	many	CASSSRGGGPDTQYF	TGTGCCAGCAGCTCCCGAGGAGGGGGCCCAGATACGCAGTATTTT
TRBV20-1	TRBD2	TRBJ2-1	NA	CSARRGSSGSNEQFF	TGCAGTGCTAGAAGGGGGTCTAGCGGGAGCAATGAGCAGTTCTTC
TRBV10-3	NA	TRBJ1-4	NA	CTIQGSNNEKLFF	TGTACCATCCAGGGGTCCAATAATGAAAAACTGTTTTTT
TRBV10-3	NA	TRBJ2-1	NA	CAIENGSANEQFF	TGTGCCATCGAGAACGGGAGTGCCAATGAGCAGTTCTTC
TRBV15	TRBD1	TRBJ2-7	few	CATSMDRGREQYF	TGTGCCACCAGCATGGACAGGGGGCGCGAGCAGTACTTC
TRBV9	NA	TRBJ2-2	NA	CASSVQGHPMNTGELFF	TGTGCCAGCAGTGTCCAGGGACATCCGATGAACACCGGGGAGCTGTTTTTT
TRBV27	NA	TRBJ2-5	few	CASRKGRETQYF	TGTGCCAGCAGAAAGGGTCGGGAGACCCAGTACTTC
TRBV25-1	NA	TRBJ2-7	NA	CASSDFYNEQYF	TGTGCCAGCAGTGATTTTTATAATGAGCAGTACTTC
TRBV3-1	TRBD2	TRBJ2-1	NA	CASSRTSGRADEQFF	TGTGCCAGCAGCCGGACTAGCGGGAGGGCCGATGAGCAGTTCTTC
TRBV6-6	NA	TRBJ1-5	NA	CAGSYARGGNQPQHF	TGTGCCGGCAGTTACGCCAGAGGGGGCAATCAGCCCCAGCATTTT
TRBV12-3/TRBV12-4	TRBD2	TRBJ2-1	NA	CASSFEAGGLNEQFF	TGTGCCAGCAGTTTCGAAGCGGGAGGGTTGAATGAGCAGTTCTTC
TRBV3-1	TRBD2	TRBJ2-1	NA	CASSPGLADEQFF	TGTGCCAGCAGCCCGGGACTAGCGGACGAGCAGTTCTTC
TRBV5-1	TRBD1	TRBJ1-1	few	CASSLVRDRDGTEAFF	TGCGCCAGCAGCTTGGTCCGCGACAGGGATGGCACTGAAGCTTTCTTT
TRBV21-1	NA	TRBJ2-4	NA	CASSKNLRLHGAGSNEQYF	TGTGCCAGCAGCAAAAACCTCCGCTTGCATGGGGCAGGGAGCAATGAGCAGTACTTC
TRBV20-1	TRBD1	TRBJ2-7	NA	CSAKTGTGTYRENEQYF	TGCAGTGCCAAAACCGGGACAGGGACCTACCGGGAGAACGAGCAGTACTTC
TRBV5-1	TRBD2	TRBJ2-1	NA	CASTTGRAGVNEQFF	TGCGCCAGCACCACGGGACGAGCGGGAGTCAATGAGCAGTTCTTC
TRBV7-3	TRBD1	TRBJ1-6	many	CASSSQAGGYSPLHF	TGTGCCAGCAGCTCCCAGGCAGGGGGCTATTCACCCCTCCACTTT
TRBV30	NA	TRBJ1-1	NA	CAWSAGLNTEAFF	TGTGCCTGGAGTGCAGGGCTGAACACTGAAGCTTTCTTT
TRBV20-1	NA	TRBJ2-3	few	CSARDDRAGWEADTQYF	TGCAGTGCTAGAGATGATCGGGCAGGGTGGGAGGCAGATACGCAGTATTTT
TRBV27	TRBD2	TRBJ2-7	NA	CASSSGGGDEQYF	TGTGCCAGCAGTTCGGGGGGTGGAGACGAGCAGTACTTC
TRBV2	TRBD2	TRBJ2-5	many	CASATTSETQYF	TGTGCCAGCGCGACGACTAGCGAGACCCAGTACTTC
TRBV6-2/TRBV6-3	NA	TRBJ1-2	NA	CASRKLSDSYNYGYTF	TGTGCCAGCAGAAAGCTGTCGGACAGTTATAACTATGGCTACACCTTC
TRBV6-1	TRBD1	TRBJ1-5	NA	CASSEVRTGGGILSQPQHF	TGTGCCAGCAGTGAAGTTAGGACAGGGGGTGGAATTCTTAGTCAGCCCCAGCATTTT
TRBV7-2	NA	TRBJ2-1	NA	CATTGWETQFF	TGTGCAACAACAGGGTGGGAGACCCAGTTCTTC
TRBV29-1	TRBD2	TRBJ2-1	NA	CSVDSGRAYNEQFF	TGCAGCGTTGATTCCGGGAGGGCCTACAATGAGCAGTTCTTC
TRBV7-9	NA	TRBJ2-4	many	CASSLQGGVTKNIQYF	TGTGCCAGCAGTCTCCAGGGTGGGGTAACCAAAAACATTCAGTACTTC
TRBV5-1	NA	TRBJ2-3	NA	CASSFNPPTPFSTDTQYF	TGCGCCAGCAGCTTTAATCCTCCGACTCCCTTTAGCACAGATACGCAGTATTTT